This TCR beta chain emerged from a study of cytotoxic CD8 clonotypes in ibrutinib-treated CLL. Study-level information: Partial responders about 24, complete 2; about twelve progressed and around 15 stayed in remission by median around 71 months. There were, on average, about 250,000 productive templates and tens of thousands of productive rearrangements per sample.

The method was immunoSEQ multiplex PCR; TCRdb's version includes in-frame clones alone and lacks a portion of them. Of fewer than 400,000 clones listed, roughly two thirds were seen once; the top ten hold 5% to 6.5%. The CDR3 runs 19 residues. Germline-derived CDR1 and CDR2 are LNHDA and SQIVND (reference sequence). The junction had 11 bases not matched to a gene; V was cut back by 1 base and J by 4 bases. The sample here was PBMCs, taken after 36 months of ibrutinib treatment. The rearrangement uses TRBV19 and TRBJ2-1; TRBD2 matches at 12 bases. The origin of this receptor is a human donor with chronic lymphocytic leukemia. The CDR3 here is CASSIGGPTSGGPYNEQFF. The CDR3 region has the DNA TGTGCCAGTAGTATAGGGGGACCGACTAGCGGGGGTCCTTACAATGAGCAGTTCTTC. The whole variable domain, remainder taken from reference TRBV19 and TRBJ2-1, is DGGITQSPKYLFRKEGQNVTLSCEQNLNHDAMYWYRQDPGQGLRLIYYSQIVNDFQKGDIAEGYSVSREKKESFPLTVTSAQKNPTAFYLCASSIGGPTSGGPYNEQFFGPGTRLTVL.